A selection of T cell receptor beta chains follows, all from one sample in a study of cytomegalovirus exposure and HLA in healthy donors. Assay used: immunoSEQ multiplex PCR; TCRdb lists only in-frame clones, some missing. The sample has about 130,000 clones. Sequenced input: PBMCs. Receptors were obtained from a man between 18 and 35 years old in good health and CMV-seronegative. The CDR3 runs from the conserved cysteine through the conserved F or W. Fields, in order: V gene, J gene, D gene, CDR3 DNA, CDR3 protein. The D gene is left open where the match is weak.

v_gene: TRBV5-1; j_gene: TRBJ2-5; d_gene: TRBD2; CDR3nt: TGCGCCAGCAGCTTGGGGGGACTAGCGGGACAAGAGACCCAGTACTTC; CDR3aa: CASSLGGLAGQETQYF
v_gene: TRBV7-3; j_gene: TRBJ2-2; d_gene: .; CDR3nt: TGTGCCAGCAGCTTAGGTACAGGCGCGAACACCGGGGAGCTGTTTTTT; CDR3aa: CASSLGTGANTGELFF
v_gene: TRBV9; j_gene: TRBJ2-3; d_gene: TRBD2; CDR3nt: TGTGCCAGCAGCGCCCGACTAGCGGGGCCCACAGATACGCAGTATTTT; CDR3aa: CASSARLAGPTDTQYF
v_gene: TRBV25-1; j_gene: TRBJ2-1; d_gene: .; CDR3nt: TGTGCCAGCAGTTCGACTCTTTCGGCAGAGCAGTTCTTC; CDR3aa: CASSSTLSAEQFF
v_gene: TRBV6-4; j_gene: TRBJ2-1; d_gene: TRBD2; CDR3nt: TGTGCCAGCAGTTTCCTAGCGGGAGGGGGCAATGAGCAGTTCTTC; CDR3aa: CASSFLAGGGNEQFF
v_gene: TRBV7-8; j_gene: TRBJ2-3; d_gene: TRBD2; CDR3nt: TGTGCCAGCAGCTCCACGGGACTAGCGGGGGTTCGCACAGATACGCAGTATTTT; CDR3aa: CASSSTGLAGVRTDTQYF
v_gene: TRBV13; j_gene: TRBJ2-3; d_gene: .; CDR3nt: TGTGCCAGCAGCTTAGGCCGGGTAGAGTCACCGTATTTT; CDR3aa: CASSLGRVESPYF
v_gene: TRBV19; j_gene: TRBJ2-1; d_gene: TRBD2; CDR3nt: TGTGCCAGTAGTACCGCCTGGACTAGCGGGGGTCAAGAGCAGTTCTTC; CDR3aa: CASSTAWTSGGQEQFF
v_gene: TRBV25-1; j_gene: TRBJ1-2; d_gene: TRBD1; CDR3nt: TGTGCCAGCAGTGAGGGGACAGGGTTCTATGGCTACACCTTC; CDR3aa: CASSEGTGFYGYTF
v_gene: TRBV6-5; j_gene: TRBJ1-4; d_gene: .; CDR3nt: TGTGCCAGCAGTTACTCGGGGGCAGATGAAAAACTGTTTTTT; CDR3aa: CASSYSGADEKLFF
v_gene: TRBV30; j_gene: TRBJ2-1; d_gene: .; CDR3nt: TGTGCCTGGGGGTTCCAGGGGGAGCAGTTCTTC; CDR3aa: CAWGFQGEQFF
v_gene: TRBV7-2; j_gene: TRBJ2-5; d_gene: TRBD1; CDR3nt: TGTGCCAGCAGCATCCCGACAGGGCAAGAGACCCAGTACTTC; CDR3aa: CASSIPTGQETQYF
v_gene: TRBV5-5; j_gene: TRBJ1-5; d_gene: .; CDR3nt: TGTGCCAGCAGCCCAGGGGATTTGATCCAGCCCCAGCATTTT; CDR3aa: CASSPGDLIQPQHF
v_gene: TRBV27; j_gene: TRBJ1-5; d_gene: TRBD1; CDR3nt: TGTGCCAGCAGTTTGACAGGGATGAGCAATCAGCCCCAGCATTTT; CDR3aa: CASSLTGMSNQPQHF
v_gene: TRBV7-8; j_gene: TRBJ2-5; d_gene: TRBD1; CDR3nt: TGTGCCAGCAGCAGGGACAGGCTGGAGACCCAGTACTTC; CDR3aa: CASSRDRLETQYF
v_gene: TRBV29-1; j_gene: TRBJ1-2; d_gene: TRBD1; CDR3nt: TGCAGCGTTGAAAGTCTCAGGGGACAGAGTGGCTACACCTTC; CDR3aa: CSVESLRGQSGYTF